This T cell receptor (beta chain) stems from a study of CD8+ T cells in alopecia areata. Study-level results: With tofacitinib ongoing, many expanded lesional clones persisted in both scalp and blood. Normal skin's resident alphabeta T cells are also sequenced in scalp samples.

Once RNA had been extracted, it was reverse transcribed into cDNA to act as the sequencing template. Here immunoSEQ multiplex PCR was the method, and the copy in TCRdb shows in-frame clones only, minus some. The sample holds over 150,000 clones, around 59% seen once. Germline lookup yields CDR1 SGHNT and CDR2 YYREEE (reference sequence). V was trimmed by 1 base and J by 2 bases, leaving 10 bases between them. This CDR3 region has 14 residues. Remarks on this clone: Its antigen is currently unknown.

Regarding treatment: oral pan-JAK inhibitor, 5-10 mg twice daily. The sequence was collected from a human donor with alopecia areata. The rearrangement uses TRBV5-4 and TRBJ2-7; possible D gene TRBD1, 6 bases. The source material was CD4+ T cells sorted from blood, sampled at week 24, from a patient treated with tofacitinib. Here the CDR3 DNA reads TGTGCCAGCAGCTTGTTCAGGGGCACCTACGAGCAGTACTTC. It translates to CASSLFRGTYEQYF.